A single T cell receptor (beta chain) is shown here with its context. Antigen: not known. One entry per CDR3 protein results from TCRdb running MiXCR on the reads. Counted here are roughly 230,000 distinct CDR3 sequences, roughly 12% occurring once; the ten biggest clones make up 1.5% to 2%. The data originate from a study of T cell repertoires in cytomegalovirus infection. Study-wide context: It can be stated that public TCR beta signatures indicated CMV infection as well as a matching HLA type. Overall study results and limits: Cumulated frequencies of public TCR beta families served to identify carriers of CMV plus the relevant HLA. HLA-C-restricted CMV clonotypes gave the most frequent clonotype in two of eight donors.

The specimen sequenced was PBMCs. This receptor was obtained from a human donor in good health (CMV status not recorded). Some clones in this sample may be carry-over from other donors' samples.

CDR3 sequence (DNA): TGTGCCAGCAGCTCAGGGGGGGACGAGTGCTACTTC. Translation gives CASSSGGDECYF. V gene TRBV7-1 combines with J gene TRBJ2-4; tentative D call: TRBD2 (6 bases). TRBV7-1 is noted as an ORF with a role that remains uncertain. The CDR3 covers 12 residues. Trimming stripped 1 base from V and 16 bases from J, with 14 bases between.